The rows below give T cell receptor beta chains drawn from one sample of a study of shared clonotypes between healthy human individuals. The data were produced by immunoSEQ multiplex PCR, yet TCRdb's version contains in-frame clones alone and is incomplete. The sample consists of 2 million to 2.5 million clones, roughly 93% of them appearing once. Material for sequencing was naive CD4+ T cells from PBMCs. These receptors all come from a man aged 18 to 35 in good health. Some clones in this sample may be carry-over from other donors' samples. Each CDR3 is given with its conserved first and last residue. The D gene is left open where the match is weak. Only some rows state a clone size, as once, few, many or a class for expanded clones.

.	TRBV28	15	.	TRBJ2-3	CASSLVTATPDTQYF	TGTGCCAGCAGTTTAGTGACAGCTACTCCAGATACGCAGTATTTT
.	TRBV7-2	18	.	TRBJ1-4	CASSLGIHTRATNEKLFF	TGTGCCAGCAGCTTGGGGATTCACACCCGGGCAACTAATGAAAAACTGTTTTTT
.	TRBV27	14	.	TRBJ1-5	CASSLSQSGQPQHF	TGTGCCAGCAGTTTATCGCAGTCGGGTCAGCCCCAGCATTTT
TRBD2	TRBV7-3	15	once	TRBJ2-7	CASSLTSGSSYEQYF	TGTGCCAGCAGCCTAACTAGCGGGAGCTCCTACGAGCAGTACTTC
.	TRBV9	16	.	TRBJ1-6	CASSVARVRGDSPLHF	TGTGCCAGCAGCGTAGCCCGGGTCCGCGGGGATTCACCCCTCCACTTT
.	TRBV21-1	19	.	TRBJ1-5	CASSAEKLPGTELGQPQHF	TGTGCCAGCAGCGCCGAAAAATTACCCGGGACAGAATTGGGTCAGCCCCAGCATTTT
.	TRBV4-3	13	.	TRBJ2-1	CASSQDPWGEQFF	TGCGCCAGCAGCCAAGATCCGTGGGGTGAGCAGTTCTTC
.	TRBV7-8	18	.	TRBJ1-3	CASSLVSDRLTPGNTIYF	TGTGCCAGCAGCTTAGTATCCGACAGGTTAACTCCTGGAAACACCATATATTTT
.	TRBV28	14	.	TRBJ1-5	CASKTLRLGGSQHF	TGTGCCAGCAAAACGTTACGACTGGGAGGGTCCCAGCATTTT
.	TRBV18	15	.	TRBJ1-4	CASSPPEVRNEKLFF	TGTGCCAGCTCACCACCGGAGGTGAGGAATGAAAAACTGTTTTTT
TRBD2	TRBV7-2	17	.	TRBJ2-3	CASSLAGPGGPADTQYF	TGTGCCAGCAGCTTAGCGGGTCCGGGAGGGCCCGCAGATACGCAGTATTTT
.	TRBV6-1	10	.	TRBJ1-2	CAGGKDGYTF	TGTGCCGGGGGAAAGGATGGCTACACCTTC
.	TRBV27	15	once	TRBJ2-3	CASSFRTSSTDTQYF	TGTGCCAGCAGTTTTCGAACTAGCAGCACAGATACGCAGTATTTT
.	TRBV7-8	16	.	TRBJ2-7	CASSTNTGGPSYEQYF	TGTGCCAGCAGCACTAACACAGGCGGCCCCTCCTACGAGCAGTACTTC
.	TRBV4-2	17	.	TRBJ1-5	CASSQEGTRGINQPQHF	TGTGCCAGCAGCCAAGAGGGAACCCGAGGCATCAATCAGCCCCAGCATTTT
.	TRBV28	15	once	TRBJ1-2	CASSLINVQNYGYTF	TGTGCCAGCAGTTTAATTAACGTCCAGAACTATGGCTACACCTTC
.	TRBV5-1	16	.	TRBJ2-7	CASSLDLGISLYEQYF	TGCGCCAGCAGCTTGGATCTGGGAATAAGCCTTTACGAGCAGTACTTC
TRBD1	TRBV5-6	14	.	TRBJ2-7	CASSQRGTDYEQYF	TGTGCCAGCAGCCAACGTGGGACAGACTACGAGCAGTACTTC
.	TRBV25-1	13	.	TRBJ1-3	CASSEFGGNTIYF	TGTGCCAGCAGTGAGTTCGGCGGAAACACCATATATTTT
.	TRBV5-4	13	.	TRBJ2-7	CASSLGSEGEQYF	TGTGCCAGCAGCTTAGGTAGCGAAGGCGAGCAGTACTTC
TRBD2	TRBV5-4	15	.	TRBJ2-2	CASSPAQREIGELFF	TGTGCCAGCAGCCCAGCCCAGCGGGAGATCGGGGAGCTGTTTTTT
TRBD1	TRBV2	14	few	TRBJ1-1	CASRGDSMNTEAFF	TGTGCCAGCAGGGGGGACAGTATGAACACTGAAGCTTTCTTT
.	TRBV27	13	.	TRBJ1-2	CASSLRESRGYTF	TGTGCCAGCAGTTTAAGGGAATCGAGGGGCTACACCTTC
.	TRBV14	16	.	TRBJ2-7	CASSQFVGGNTYEQYF	TGTGCCAGCAGCCAATTCGTCGGCGGGAACACCTACGAGCAGTACTTC
.	TRBV28	14	.	TRBJ1-1	CASSLAGALSEAFF	TGTGCCAGCAGTTTGGCTGGGGCTCTATCTGAAGCTTTCTTT
TRBD1	TRBV5-1	17	once	TRBJ1-2	CASSLAPGQAPNYGYTF	TGCGCCAGCAGCTTGGCCCCGGGACAGGCTCCGAACTATGGCTACACCTTC